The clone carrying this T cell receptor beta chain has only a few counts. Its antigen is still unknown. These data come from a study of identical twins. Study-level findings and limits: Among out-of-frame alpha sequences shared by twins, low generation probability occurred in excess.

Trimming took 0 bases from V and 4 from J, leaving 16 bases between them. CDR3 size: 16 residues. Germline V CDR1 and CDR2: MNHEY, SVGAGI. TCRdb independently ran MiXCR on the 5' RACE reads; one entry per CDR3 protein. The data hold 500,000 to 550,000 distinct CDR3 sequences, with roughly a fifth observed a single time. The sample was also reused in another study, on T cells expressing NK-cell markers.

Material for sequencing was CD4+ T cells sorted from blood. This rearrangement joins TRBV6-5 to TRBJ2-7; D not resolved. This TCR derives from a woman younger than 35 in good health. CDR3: CASSYSNPLLPYEQYF. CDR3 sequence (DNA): TGTGCCAGCAGTTACTCGAATCCCCTTCTACCGTACGAGCAGTACTTC.